The rows below give T cell receptor beta chains drawn from one sample of a study of blood T cell repertoires in COVID-19. Libraries were prepared by immunoSEQ multiplex PCR; TCRdb keeps only in-frame clonotypes and omits some of them. The profile shows 230,000 or so clones, nearly 90% of them singletons. Sequenced input: peripheral blood. These receptors all stem from a woman aged 40 to 50 who had recovered from COVID-19. Both conserved end residues are part of each CDR3. Each record gives: V gene, clone size, D gene, J gene, CDR3 protein, CDR3 DNA. A D gene is named only where the DNA matches it firmly. For some rows the clone size is stated as once, few or many, or as a class when expanded; others skip it.

v_gene: TRBV4-1; abundance: .; d_gene: TRBD1; j_gene: TRBJ1-2; CDR3aa: CASSQPTGGKGGYTF; CDR3nt: TGCGCCAGCAGCCAACCGACAGGGGGAAAGGGAGGCTACACCTTC
v_gene: TRBV7-9; abundance: .; d_gene: .; j_gene: TRBJ1-2; CDR3aa: CASSRDFLLNYGYTF; CDR3nt: TGTGCCAGCAGCCGGGACTTCCTTCTAAACTATGGCTACACCTTC
v_gene: TRBV18; abundance: .; d_gene: .; j_gene: TRBJ2-2; CDR3aa: CASSPSGANTGELFF; CDR3nt: TGTGCCAGCTCACCCAGCGGAGCGAACACCGGGGAGCTGTTTTTT
v_gene: TRBV28; abundance: .; d_gene: .; j_gene: TRBJ2-2; CDR3aa: CASSPLTGELFF; CDR3nt: TGTGCCAGCAGTCCCCTCACCGGGGAGCTGTTTTTT
v_gene: TRBV20-1; abundance: .; d_gene: .; j_gene: TRBJ2-2; CDR3aa: CSASGQKVGELFF; CDR3nt: TGCAGTGCTAGTGGACAGAAAGTCGGGGAGCTGTTTTTT
v_gene: TRBV5-4; abundance: few; d_gene: TRBD1; j_gene: TRBJ1-2; CDR3aa: CASSSRTGEAYGYTF; CDR3nt: TGTGCCAGCAGCTCAAGAACAGGGGAAGCCTATGGCTACACCTTC
v_gene: TRBV10-2; abundance: .; d_gene: .; j_gene: TRBJ2-7; CDR3aa: CASRQGNEQYF; CDR3nt: TGCGCCAGCAGACAGGGTAACGAGCAGTACTTC
v_gene: TRBV7-9; abundance: once; d_gene: TRBD2; j_gene: TRBJ2-1; CDR3aa: CASSTPNLAGNYNEQFF; CDR3nt: TGTGCCAGCAGCACACCTAATCTAGCGGGGAACTACAATGAGCAGTTCTTC
v_gene: TRBV2; abundance: .; d_gene: .; j_gene: TRBJ2-3; CDR3aa: CASSPGSVTDTQYF; CDR3nt: TGTGCCAGCAGTCCGGGGTCGGTCACAGATACGCAGTATTTT
v_gene: TRBV12-3/TRBV12-4; abundance: .; d_gene: .; j_gene: TRBJ1-1; CDR3aa: CASSFYLNTEAFF; CDR3nt: TGTGCCAGCAGTTTCTACCTAAACACTGAAGCTTTCTTT
v_gene: TRBV10-1; abundance: .; d_gene: .; j_gene: TRBJ2-5; CDR3aa: CARTPQYLFIVETQYF; CDR3nt: TGCGCCAGAACCCCCCAGTACCTTTTTATCGTGGAGACCCAGTACTTC
v_gene: TRBV21-1; abundance: .; d_gene: .; j_gene: TRBJ1-6; CDR3aa: CASSKAPRGNSPLHF; CDR3nt: TGTGCCAGCAGCAAAGCCCCACGGGGAAATTCACCCCTCCACTTT
v_gene: TRBV30; abundance: .; d_gene: .; j_gene: TRBJ1-1; CDR3aa: CAWAGAAFLNTEAFF; CDR3nt: TGTGCCTGGGCAGGGGCTGCCTTTCTGAACACTGAAGCTTTCTTT
v_gene: TRBV5-4; abundance: .; d_gene: .; j_gene: TRBJ2-3; CDR3aa: CASRYAGPRRDTQYF; CDR3nt: TGTGCCAGCAGATACGCGGGTCCCCGGAGAGATACGCAGTATTTT
v_gene: TRBV6-2/TRBV6-3; abundance: .; d_gene: TRBD2; j_gene: TRBJ2-1; CDR3aa: CASSYSVERGSLYNEQFF; CDR3nt: TGTGCCAGCAGTTACTCGGTCGAGCGGGGTAGTCTCTACAATGAGCAGTTCTTC
v_gene: TRBV18; abundance: .; d_gene: .; j_gene: TRBJ1-2; CDR3aa: CASAKAGDNYGYTF; CDR3nt: TGTGCCAGCGCGAAGGCAGGCGATAACTATGGCTACACCTTC
v_gene: TRBV19; abundance: .; d_gene: TRBD2; j_gene: TRBJ2-3; CDR3aa: CASSPSGSKLDTQYF; CDR3nt: TGTGCCAGTAGTCCTAGCGGGAGCAAATTAGATACGCAGTATTTT
v_gene: TRBV28; abundance: .; d_gene: TRBD1; j_gene: TRBJ1-2; CDR3aa: CASSRPGQGKYGYTF; CDR3nt: TGTGCCAGCAGTCGACCGGGACAGGGAAAGTATGGCTACACCTTC
v_gene: TRBV19; abundance: .; d_gene: .; j_gene: TRBJ2-3; CDR3aa: CASSLTVADTQYF; CDR3nt: TGTGCCAGTAGTTTGACAGTCGCAGATACGCAGTATTTT
v_gene: TRBV7-2; abundance: .; d_gene: TRBD2; j_gene: TRBJ2-5; CDR3aa: CASSLVRLAGQETQYF; CDR3nt: TGTGCCAGCAGCTTAGTCAGGCTAGCGGGGCAAGAGACCCAGTACTTC
v_gene: TRBV7-9; abundance: .; d_gene: .; j_gene: TRBJ1-1; CDR3aa: CASPNLGNTEAFF; CDR3nt: TGTGCCAGCCCTAACCTGGGCAACACTGAAGCTTTCTTT
v_gene: TRBV19; abundance: .; d_gene: .; j_gene: TRBJ2-1; CDR3aa: CATGLSRSSYNEQFF; CDR3nt: TGTGCCACCGGACTCTCCCGAAGCTCCTACAATGAGCAGTTCTTC
v_gene: TRBV12-3/TRBV12-4; abundance: .; d_gene: .; j_gene: TRBJ1-2; CDR3aa: CASSHSIGYTF; CDR3nt: TGTGCCAGCAGTCACAGCATTGGCTACACCTTC
v_gene: TRBV6-2/TRBV6-3; abundance: once; d_gene: TRBD1; j_gene: TRBJ1-2; CDR3aa: CASSYPGQGNYGYTF; CDR3nt: TGTGCCAGCAGTTACCCCGGACAGGGGAACTATGGCTACACCTTC
v_gene: TRBV19; abundance: .; d_gene: TRBD2; j_gene: TRBJ2-1; CDR3aa: CASSIDTAGGNNEQFF; CDR3nt: TGTGCCAGTAGTATAGATACAGCGGGAGGTAACAATGAGCAGTTCTTC
v_gene: TRBV3-1/TRBV3-2; abundance: .; d_gene: TRBD1; j_gene: TRBJ1-4; CDR3aa: CASRRHGTGTEEKLFF; CDR3nt: TGTGCCAGCAGACGGCATGGGACAGGGACGGAGGAAAAACTGTTTTTT
v_gene: TRBV4-2; abundance: .; d_gene: TRBD1; j_gene: TRBJ1-5; CDR3aa: CASSQAPTGDSQPQHF; CDR3nt: TGTGCCAGCAGCCAAGCTCCCACAGGGGATAGCCAGCCCCAGCATTTT
v_gene: TRBV11-3; abundance: .; d_gene: TRBD1; j_gene: TRBJ1-2; CDR3aa: CASSTGAGGLSYGYTF; CDR3nt: TGTGCCAGCAGTACCGGGGCAGGGGGCCTCTCGTATGGCTACACCTTC
v_gene: TRBV19; abundance: .; d_gene: TRBD1; j_gene: TRBJ1-1; CDR3aa: CASTSGTGGGLSTEAFF; CDR3nt: TGTGCCAGCACCTCCGGGACAGGGGGCGGTTTGAGCACTGAAGCTTTCTTT